The present TCR beta chain was sequenced within a study of cytomegalovirus exposure and HLA in healthy donors. With 5 bases clipped from V and 7 bases from J, the junction kept 9 bases outside the gene matches. The CDR3 consists of 15 residues. Germline values: CDR1 MNHEY, CDR2 SVGAGI. PCR primers comprised 60 Vbeta and 13 Jbeta primers. The repertoire was sequenced with immunoSEQ multiplex PCR; TCRdb's copy has only in-frame clones and lacks some. The table shows about 160,000 clones, with around 60% occurring only once. The chain uses TRBV6-5 and TRBJ1-4; 8 positions agree with TRBD1. The sample was PBMCs. The TCR sequence derives from a woman aged 55-69 years in good health and CMV-seropositive. The CDR3 here is CASSRGPGGSEKLFF. In nucleotides, the CDR3 is TGTGCCAGCAGTCGGGGCCCAGGGGGCAGTGAAAAACTGTTTTTT.